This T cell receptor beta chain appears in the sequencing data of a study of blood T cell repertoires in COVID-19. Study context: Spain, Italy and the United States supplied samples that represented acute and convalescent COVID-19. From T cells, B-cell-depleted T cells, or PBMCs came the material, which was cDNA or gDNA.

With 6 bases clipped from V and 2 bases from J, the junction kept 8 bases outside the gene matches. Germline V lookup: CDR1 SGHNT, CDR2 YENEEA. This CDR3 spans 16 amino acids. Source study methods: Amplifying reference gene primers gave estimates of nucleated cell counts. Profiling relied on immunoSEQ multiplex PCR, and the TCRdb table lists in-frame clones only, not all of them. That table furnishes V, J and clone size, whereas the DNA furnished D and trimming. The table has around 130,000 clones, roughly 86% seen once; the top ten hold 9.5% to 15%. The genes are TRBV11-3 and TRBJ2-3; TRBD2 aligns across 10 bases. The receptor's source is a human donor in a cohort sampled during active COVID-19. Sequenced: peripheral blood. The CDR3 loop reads CASSPGTSASTDTQYF. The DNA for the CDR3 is TGTGCCAGCAGTCCGGGGACTAGCGCGTCCACAGATACGCAGTATTTT.